This T cell receptor (beta chain) was identified in a study of blood T cell repertoires in COVID-19. The V and J ends lost 0 bases and 8 bases respectively, with 16 bases between them. The CDR3 has 15 amino acids. CDR1 is GTSNPN, CDR2 SVGIG, per germline (reference sequence). Authors' methods: Reference gene primer amplification yielded estimated nucleated cell counts. Using immunoSEQ multiplex PCR, the repertoire was profiled, and TCRdb retains in-frame clones only, with some absent. That table supplies the V and J calls and clone size; D and trimming were determined from the DNA. The table lists about 160,000 clones, about four fifths of them singletons, with less than 4% in the top ten. Before being deemed recovered, Cohort 3 donors had two negative PCRs, clearance, or symptom resolution.

The chain combines TRBV30 with TRBJ1-4, with D tentatively TRBD1 (6 bases). The receptor was isolated from a woman aged 60 to 75 who had recovered from COVID-19. The sequenced sample was PBMCs or T cells enriched from blood (not recorded which). The CDR3, as DNA: TGTGCCTGGAGTGTGGGTAACAGGGCGAGGGAAAAACTGTTTTTT. This sequence encodes CAWSVGNRAREKLFF.